Given below is one T cell receptor beta chain in context. Its cognate antigen is unknown. This specimen comes from a study of OX40 agonist ivuxolimab in advanced cancers. The study's findings and limits: More expanded clones were seen, on average, in CD8+ T cells than in CD4+.

Some clones are missing from TCRdb's copy, which holds only in-frame ones; the method was immunoSEQ multiplex PCR. The sample shows just under 85,000 clones, 75% to 90% of them seen only once. CDR3 length: 15 amino acids. Germline V gene data show CDR1 as MGHRA and CDR2 as YSYEKL. V gene TRBV4-1 combines with J gene TRBJ2-5; the match to TRBD1 covers 7 bases. The J call could be wrong; TRBJ2-7 is a better fit for the DNA end. The sample was CD4+ or CD8+ T cells sorted from blood, taken in a trial of the OX40 agonist ivuxolimab. The sequence came from an adult with an advanced solid tumor such as melanoma, head and neck, liver or kidney cancer. CDR3 sequence reads: CASSQPGQSLYEQYF. The DNA of the CDR3 is TGCGCCAGCAGCCAGCCGGGACAGAGCCTCTACGAGCAGTACTTC.